Sequencing of this TCR beta chain was carried out in a study of CD8+CD57+ T cells in acquired aplastic anemia. Genomic DNA provided the template from which TCR beta VDJ and CDR3 profiles were obtained. TCRdb passed the reads through MiXCR, listing each CDR3 protein once. The table lists more than 45,000 distinct CDR3 sequences, around 57% of them singletons. This clonotype came up many times. Patients sequenced had flow cytometry evidence of CD8+CD57+ cell expansion. Severe acquired aplastic anemia was present in every patient. The sample consisted of sorted CD4+, CD8+, or CD8+CD57+ T cells (not recorded which) from PBMCs. This TCR derives from a human donor with aplastic anemia.

CDR3: CSATNPAYGYTF. CDR3 nucleotide sequence: TGCAGTGCAACCAATCCAGCCTATGGCTACACCTTC. This chain connects TRBV20-1 to TRBJ1-2; no definite D call. Trimming removed 6 bases from V and 4 bases from J, with 12 bases in between. CDR3 length: 12 amino acids. Germline V CDR1 and CDR2: DFQATT, SNEGSKA (reference sequence).